This T cell receptor (beta chain) was recorded in a study of control samples from healthy donors and cancer patients. Clones were read by immunoSEQ multiplex PCR, and TCRdb kept only the in-frame ones, dropping some. The profile covers tens of thousands of clones, with roughly 94% appearing a single time and more than 6.5% taken by the ten largest. The sample was blood. The receptor was isolated from a man between 60 and 75 years old in good health.

The CDR3 bases are TGTGCCAGCAGTGAAAATGGGGGCTCTGGAAACACCATATATTTT. Protein sequence: CASSENGGSGNTIYF. The V call is TRBV6-4, the J call TRBJ1-3; TRBD1 is a possible D gene (5 bases). This CDR3 is built from 15 residues. The germline V and J ends were trimmed by 3 bases and 0 bases, with 9 bases remaining between them. Germline CDR1 reads MRHNA; CDR2 reads SNTAGT.